Sequencing of this T cell receptor (beta chain) was carried out in a study of T-cell memory formation after mild COVID-19. One entry per CDR3 protein results from TCRdb running MiXCR on the 5' RACE reads. The sample shows fewer than 450,000 distinct CDR3 sequences, 20% to 25% of them seen only once. The germline V gene encodes CDR1 MNHEY and CDR2 SVGAGI. The V gene lost 1 base and the J gene lost 8 bases, with 17 bases spanning the gap. The CDR3 has 16 residues. Study-level results: Pre-infection memory carried some responding clones, suggesting that cross-reactive memory joined.

Of note for this clonotype: Its antigen is still unknown.

The V gene is TRBV6-5, the J gene TRBJ2-2, with D possibly being TRBD2 (5 bases). The sequence was obtained from an adult woman who had mild COVID-19 (a few samples of this study predate the infection). Cell type and time point are not known. The sample consisted of PBMCs or a T cell subset sorted from them (not recorded which). Written as DNA, the CDR3 is TGTGCCAGCAGTTACTTGTACAGCGAGAGGGCTGGGGAGCTGTTTTTT. Translating gives CASSYLYSERAGELFF.